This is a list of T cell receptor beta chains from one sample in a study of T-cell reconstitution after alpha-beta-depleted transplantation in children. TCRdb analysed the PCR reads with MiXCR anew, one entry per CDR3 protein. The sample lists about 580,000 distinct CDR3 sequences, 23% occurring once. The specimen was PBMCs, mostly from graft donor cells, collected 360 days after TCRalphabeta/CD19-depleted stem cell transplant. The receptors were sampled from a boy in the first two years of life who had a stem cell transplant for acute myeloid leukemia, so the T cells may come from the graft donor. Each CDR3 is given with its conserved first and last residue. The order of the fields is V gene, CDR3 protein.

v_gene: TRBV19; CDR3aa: CASYSENIQYF
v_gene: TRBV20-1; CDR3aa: CSAGLMGEQYF
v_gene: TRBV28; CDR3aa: CASSLNRGVSNQPQHF
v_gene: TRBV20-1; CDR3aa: CSAATGGSGNQPQHF
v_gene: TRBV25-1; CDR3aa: CASSEWSPQETQYF
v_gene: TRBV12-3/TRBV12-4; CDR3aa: CASSPRPGGNYGYTF
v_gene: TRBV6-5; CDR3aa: CASSYLGARTEAFF
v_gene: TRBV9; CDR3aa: CASSVASGDAYNEQFF
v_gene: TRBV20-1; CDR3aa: CSASQRGVEKLFF
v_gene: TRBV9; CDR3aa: CASSWGGSWYNEQFF
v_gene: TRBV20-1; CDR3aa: CSARAGGAASNEQFF
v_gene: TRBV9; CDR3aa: CASSATPAGELFF
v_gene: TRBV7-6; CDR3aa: CASSSGGVPRNSPLHF
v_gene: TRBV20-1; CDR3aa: CSASRDMNTEAFF
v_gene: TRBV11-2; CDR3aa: CASSAIGDRGHRNEQFF
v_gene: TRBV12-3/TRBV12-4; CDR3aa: CASSPRDRFYNEQFF
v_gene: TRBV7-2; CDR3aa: CASSSAGTRPYNEQFF
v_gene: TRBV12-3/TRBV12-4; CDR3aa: CASSFKAKQFF
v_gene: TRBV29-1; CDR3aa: CSPRATGLAGGCPQETQYF
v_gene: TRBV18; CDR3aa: CASSPFGTDNDEQYF